This T cell receptor beta chain comes out of a study of shared clonotypes between healthy human individuals (TCRdb year 2020). For the wider study: A couple of women and a few men aged 18 to 49 years were included in the cohort. The study deeply sequenced blood TCR repertoires of about 5 healthy adults to estimate repertoire size and the extent of clonotype sharing between individuals. To increase sequencing depth and limit assay-specific biases, TCR repertoire library preparation and sequencing were carried out by different laboratories using diverse techniques. Leukapheresis yielded between about 0.9 and 10 billion PBMCs per donor. Paper-wide results and their limitations: Pairwise subsampling led to the expectation that sequencing depth would affect the degree of clonotype sharing among donors. Sampling was restricted to blood, and TCR repertoires in tissues likely differ from the TCR repertoires found in blood. Because the study included only a small number of donors, the genetic and exposure-history diversity represented was limited.

TCR CDR3 regions were amplified from genomic DNA by multiplex PCR using the deep immunoSEQ assay. Genomic DNA extracted from each cell subset was distributed evenly over all wells of several immunoSEQ 96-well plates, and each plate served as one replicate. Each replicate PCR for unsorted PBMC received 300 to 350 ng genomic DNA, equal to about 30,000 T cell genomes. Ten immunoSEQ deep assay plates were used to sequence the unsorted PBMC genomic DNA. Purified libraries were quantified with a Qubit 3.0 fluorometer, sized on a Bioanalyzer 2100, and re-quantified with the KAPA Library Quantification kit. Every immunoSEQ 96-well plate was sequenced on a dedicated single-read 150-cycle Illumina NextSeq 550 flow cell. The paper's processing steps were these. Because the immunoSEQ output held only junctional sequences and lacked quality scores, the filtering could not match the filtering applied to full-length reads. To assign V/J genes and CDR3, sequences were annotated using PyIR, a Python wrapper for IgBLAST v1.9, with IMGT germline references. Reads were removed for weak V/J assignments (E-value above 1e-6), missing CDR3, stop codons, out-of-frame junctions, or ambiguous translated residues. A V3J clonotype was defined by an identical inferred V gene, J gene, and CDR3 amino acid sequence. Percentage overlap between repertoires was computed as shared unique clonotypes divided by the size of the smaller repertoire. Richness of each repertoire was evaluated using RTK rarefaction, the Chao1 estimator, and Recon v2.1 estimates of unobserved clonotypes. Sourced from immuneACCESS, this table was stored by TCRdb with only in-frame sequences that have V and J called. A share of the clones is absent; for the studies checked, an unresolved V gene accounts for under half, and the remainder has no known explanation. D and trimming come from the DNA, and the V and J calls and clone size come from that table. This sample comprises about 600,000 clones, around 78% of them detected only once. The ten top clones hold 12% of the sample.

Spanning cysteine to phenylalanine, the CDR3 consists of 15 amino acids. This entry keeps only the CDR3 DNA: 45 bases, framed from base 1. V lost 5 bases and J lost 5 bases; the stretch between them is 18 bases long. Looking up the germline V gene yields CDR1 SGHVS and CDR2 FQNEAQ. The donors were healthy, HIV-negative adults who had no recently reported acute infections or vaccinations. All donors were Caucasian adults living in Nashville, Tennessee, USA. In the unsorted samples, 87 million or so PBMCs were counted, and genomic DNA was extracted using the QIAamp DNA Blood Mini kit. Blood was collected by leukapheresis, and PBMCs were isolated by Ficoll-Histopaque density gradient centrifugation and then cryopreserved in liquid nitrogen vapor phase. Comments on this clone: Which antigen it targets is not known. No quality values exist for individual bases; no much larger clone is one base distant.

The sequence was collected from a woman aged 35 to 49 in good health. Some clones in this sample may be carry-over from other donors' samples. This receptor chain uses TRBV7-8 and TRBJ1-1; a confident D gene designation cannot be given. Sequencing was performed on PBMCs. The CDR3 reads CASSPLDSGRTEAFF. The nucleotide sequence is TGTGCCAGCAGCCCTCTAGACTCGGGTCGGACTGAAGCTTTCTTT.